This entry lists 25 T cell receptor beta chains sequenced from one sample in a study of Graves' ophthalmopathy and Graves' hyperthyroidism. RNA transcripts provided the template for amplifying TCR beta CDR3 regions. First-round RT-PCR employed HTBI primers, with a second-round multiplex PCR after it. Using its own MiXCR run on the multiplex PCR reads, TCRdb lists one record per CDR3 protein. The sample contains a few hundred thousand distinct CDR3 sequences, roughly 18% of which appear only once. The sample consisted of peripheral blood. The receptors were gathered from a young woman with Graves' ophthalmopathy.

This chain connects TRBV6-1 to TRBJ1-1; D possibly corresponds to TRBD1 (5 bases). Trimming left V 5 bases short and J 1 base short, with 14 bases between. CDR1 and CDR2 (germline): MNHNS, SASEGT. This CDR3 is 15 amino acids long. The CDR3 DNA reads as TGTGCCAGCAGTACGACGGGACGGCGGAACACTGAAGCTTTCTTT. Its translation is CASSTTGRRNTEAFF.

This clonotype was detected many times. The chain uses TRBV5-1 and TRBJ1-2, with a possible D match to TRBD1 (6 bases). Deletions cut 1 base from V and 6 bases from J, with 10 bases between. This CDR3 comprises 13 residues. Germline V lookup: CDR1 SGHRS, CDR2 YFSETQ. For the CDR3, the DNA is TGCGCCAGCAGCTTGTCACAGGGAGATGGCTACACCTTC. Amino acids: CASSLSQGDGYTF.

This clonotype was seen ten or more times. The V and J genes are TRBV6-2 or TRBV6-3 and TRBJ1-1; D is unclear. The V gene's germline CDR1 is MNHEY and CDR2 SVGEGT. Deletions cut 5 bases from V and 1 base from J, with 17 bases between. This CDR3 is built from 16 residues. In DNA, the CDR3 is TGTGCCAGCAGTCCTATGTGGACGGTCCGGAACACTGAAGCTTTCTTT. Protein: CASSPMWTVRNTEAFF.

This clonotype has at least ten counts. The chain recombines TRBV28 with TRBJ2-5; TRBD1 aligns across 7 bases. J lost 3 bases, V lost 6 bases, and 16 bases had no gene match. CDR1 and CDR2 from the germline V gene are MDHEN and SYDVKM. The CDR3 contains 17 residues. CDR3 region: CASSPVVDREGKETQYF. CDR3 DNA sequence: TGTGCCAGCAGCCCTGTTGTTGACAGGGAAGGGAAAGAGACCCAGTACTTC. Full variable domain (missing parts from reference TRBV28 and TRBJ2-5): DVKVTQSSRYLVKRTGEKVFLECVQDMDHENMFWYRQDPGLGLRLIYFSYDVKMKEKGDIPEGYSVSREKKERFSLILESASTNQTSMYLCASSPVVDREGKETQYFGPGTRLLVL.

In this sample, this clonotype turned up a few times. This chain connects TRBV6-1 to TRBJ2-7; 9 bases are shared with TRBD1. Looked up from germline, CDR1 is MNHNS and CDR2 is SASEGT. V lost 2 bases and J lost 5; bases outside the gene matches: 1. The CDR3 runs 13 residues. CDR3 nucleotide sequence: TGTGCCAGCAGTGAACGGACAGGGGACGAGCAGTACTTC. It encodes CASSERTGDEQYF.

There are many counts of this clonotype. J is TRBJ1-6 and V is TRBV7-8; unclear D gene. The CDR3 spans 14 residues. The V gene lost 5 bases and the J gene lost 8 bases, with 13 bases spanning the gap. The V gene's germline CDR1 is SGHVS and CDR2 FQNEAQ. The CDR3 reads CASSLGPLHSPLHF. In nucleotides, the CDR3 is TGTGCCAGCAGCCTGGGCCCACTGCATTCACCCCTCCACTTT.

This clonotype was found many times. CDR3 DNA sequence: TGTGCCAGCAGTGGGGGGGACACTGAAGCTTTCTTT. It codes for CASSGGDTEAFF. The chain links TRBV12-3 or TRBV12-4 to TRBJ1-1, with TRBD1 as a possible D gene (5 bases). The CDR3 runs to 12 residues. Deletions cut 5 bases from V and 3 bases from J, with 7 bases between.

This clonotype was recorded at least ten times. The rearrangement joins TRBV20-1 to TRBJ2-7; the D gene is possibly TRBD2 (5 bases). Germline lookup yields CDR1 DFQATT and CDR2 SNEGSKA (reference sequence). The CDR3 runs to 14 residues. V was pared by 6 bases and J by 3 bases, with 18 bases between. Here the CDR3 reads CSANLLTGNYEQYF. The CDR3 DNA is TGCAGTGCAAACTTACTTACCGGGAACTACGAGCAGTACTTC.

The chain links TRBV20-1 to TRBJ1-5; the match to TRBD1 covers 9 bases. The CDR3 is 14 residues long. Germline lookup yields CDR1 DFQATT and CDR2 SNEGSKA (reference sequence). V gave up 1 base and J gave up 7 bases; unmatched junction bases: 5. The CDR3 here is CSARGTGEWQPQHF. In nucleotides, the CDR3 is TGCAGTGCTAGAGGGACAGGGGAATGGCAGCCCCAGCATTTT.

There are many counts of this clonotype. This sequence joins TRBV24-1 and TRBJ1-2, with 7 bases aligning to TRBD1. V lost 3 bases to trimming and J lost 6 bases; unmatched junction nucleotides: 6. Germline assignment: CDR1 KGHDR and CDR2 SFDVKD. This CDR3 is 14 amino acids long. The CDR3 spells CATSDDREIDGYTF. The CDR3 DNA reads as TGTGCCACCAGTGATGACAGGGAAATCGATGGCTACACCTTC.

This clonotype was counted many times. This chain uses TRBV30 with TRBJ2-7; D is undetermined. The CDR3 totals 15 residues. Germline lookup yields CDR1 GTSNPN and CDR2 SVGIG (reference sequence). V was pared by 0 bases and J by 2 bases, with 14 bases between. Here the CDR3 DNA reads TGTGCCTGGAGTGTGGTCAGTAACCCTCCCTACGAGCAGTACTTC. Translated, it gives CAWSVVSNPPYEQYF. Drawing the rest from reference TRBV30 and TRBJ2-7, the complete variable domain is SQTIHQWPATLVQPVGSPLSLECTVEGTSNPNLYWYRQAAGRGLQLLFYSVGIGQISSEVPQNLSASRPQDRQFILSSKKLLLSDSGFYLCAWSVVSNPPYEQYFGPGTRLTVT.

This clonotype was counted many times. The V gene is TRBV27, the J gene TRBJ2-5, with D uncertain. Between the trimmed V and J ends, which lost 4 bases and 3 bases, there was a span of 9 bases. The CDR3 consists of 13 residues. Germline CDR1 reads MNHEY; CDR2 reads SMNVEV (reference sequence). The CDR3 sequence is CASSSMMEETQYF. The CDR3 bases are TGTGCCAGCAGTTCGATGATGGAAGAGACCCAGTACTTC.

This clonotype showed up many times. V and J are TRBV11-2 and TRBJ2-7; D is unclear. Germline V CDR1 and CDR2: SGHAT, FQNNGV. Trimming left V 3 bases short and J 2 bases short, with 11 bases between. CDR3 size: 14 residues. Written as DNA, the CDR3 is TGTGCCAGCAGCTTCCGGAGAGAGGCCTACGAGCAGTACTTC. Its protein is CASSFRREAYEQYF. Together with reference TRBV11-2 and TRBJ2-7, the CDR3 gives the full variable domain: EAGVAQSPRYKIIEKRQSVAFWCNPISGHATLYWYQQILGQGPKLLIQFQNNGVVDDSQLPKDRFSAERLKGVDSTLKIQPAKLEDSAVYLCASSFRREAYEQYFGPGTRLTVT.

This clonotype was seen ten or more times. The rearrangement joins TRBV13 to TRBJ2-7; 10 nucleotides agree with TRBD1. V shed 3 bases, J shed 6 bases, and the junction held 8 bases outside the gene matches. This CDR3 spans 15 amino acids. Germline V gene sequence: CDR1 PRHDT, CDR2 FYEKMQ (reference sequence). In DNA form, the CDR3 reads TGTGCCAGCAGCTTGGAGACAGGGGGCCCCTGCGAGCAGTACTTC. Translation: CASSLETGGPCEQYF.

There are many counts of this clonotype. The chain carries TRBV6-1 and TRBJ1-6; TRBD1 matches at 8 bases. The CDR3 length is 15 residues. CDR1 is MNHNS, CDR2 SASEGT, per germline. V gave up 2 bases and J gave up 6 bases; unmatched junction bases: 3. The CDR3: CASSERDRSNSPLHF. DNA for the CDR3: TGTGCCAGCAGTGAACGGGACAGGTCTAATTCACCCCTCCACTTT.

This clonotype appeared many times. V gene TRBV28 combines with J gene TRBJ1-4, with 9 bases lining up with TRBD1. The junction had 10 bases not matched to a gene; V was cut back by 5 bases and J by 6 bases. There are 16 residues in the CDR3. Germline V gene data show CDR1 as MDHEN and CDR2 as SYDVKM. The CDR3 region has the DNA TGTGCCAGCAGTCCCCCTCGGGGACAGGGAGATGAAAAACTGTTTTTT. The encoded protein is CASSPPRGQGDEKLFF.

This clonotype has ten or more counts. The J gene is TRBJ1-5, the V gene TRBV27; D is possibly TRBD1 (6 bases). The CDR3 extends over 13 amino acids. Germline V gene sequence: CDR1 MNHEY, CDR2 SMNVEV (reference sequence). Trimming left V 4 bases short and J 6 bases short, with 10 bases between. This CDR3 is CASSSSGVQPQHF. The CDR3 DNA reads TGTGCCAGCAGTTCCTCAGGGGTTCAGCCCCAGCATTTT.

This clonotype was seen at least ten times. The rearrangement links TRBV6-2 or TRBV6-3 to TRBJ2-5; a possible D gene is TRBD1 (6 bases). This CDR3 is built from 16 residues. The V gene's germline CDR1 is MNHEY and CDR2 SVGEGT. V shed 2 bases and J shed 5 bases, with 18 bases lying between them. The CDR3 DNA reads TGTGCCAGCAGTTACGATTGGGGCCTAACAGGGGAGACCCAGTACTTC. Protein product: CASSYDWGLTGETQYF.

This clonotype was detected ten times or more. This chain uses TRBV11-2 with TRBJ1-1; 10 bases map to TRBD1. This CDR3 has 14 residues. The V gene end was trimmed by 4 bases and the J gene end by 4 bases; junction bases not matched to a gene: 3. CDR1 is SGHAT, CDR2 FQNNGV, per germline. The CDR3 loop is CASSWRDRGTEAFF. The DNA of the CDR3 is TGTGCCAGCAGCTGGCGGGACAGGGGCACTGAAGCTTTCTTT.

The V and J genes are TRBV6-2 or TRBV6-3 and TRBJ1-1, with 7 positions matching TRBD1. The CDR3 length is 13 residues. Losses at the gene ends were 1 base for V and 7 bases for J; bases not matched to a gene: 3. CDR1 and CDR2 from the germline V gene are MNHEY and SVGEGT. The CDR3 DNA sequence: TGTGCCAGCAGTTACTTCCAGGGGGGTGAAGCTTTCTTT. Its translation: CASSYFQGGEAFF.

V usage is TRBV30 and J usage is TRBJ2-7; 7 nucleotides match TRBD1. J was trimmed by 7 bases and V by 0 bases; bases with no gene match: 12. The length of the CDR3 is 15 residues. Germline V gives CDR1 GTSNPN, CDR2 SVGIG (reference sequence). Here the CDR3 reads CAWSVLKGAPKEQYF. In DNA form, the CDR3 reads TGTGCCTGGAGTGTACTGAAGGGGGCCCCTAAGGAGCAGTACTTC.

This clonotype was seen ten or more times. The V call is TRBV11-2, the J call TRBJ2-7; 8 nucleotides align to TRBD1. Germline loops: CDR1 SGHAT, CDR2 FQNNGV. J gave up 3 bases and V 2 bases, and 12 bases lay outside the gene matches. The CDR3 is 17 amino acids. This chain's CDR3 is CASSLTPTGTGDYEQYF. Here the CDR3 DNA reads TGTGCCAGCAGCTTAACCCCGACCGGGACAGGAGACTACGAGCAGTACTTC.

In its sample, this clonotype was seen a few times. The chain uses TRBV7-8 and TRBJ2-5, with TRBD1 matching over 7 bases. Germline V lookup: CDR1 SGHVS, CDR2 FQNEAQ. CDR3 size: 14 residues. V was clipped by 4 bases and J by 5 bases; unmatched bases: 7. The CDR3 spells CASSSTGTGETQYF. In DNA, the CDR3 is TGTGCCAGCAGCTCGACAGGGACCGGGGAGACCCAGTACTTC.

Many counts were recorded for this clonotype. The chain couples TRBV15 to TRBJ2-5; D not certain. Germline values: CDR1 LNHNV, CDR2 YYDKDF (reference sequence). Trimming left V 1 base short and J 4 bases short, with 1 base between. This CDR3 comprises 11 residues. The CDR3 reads CATSRVETQYF. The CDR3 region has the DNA TGTGCCACCAGCAGAGTAGAGACCCAGTACTTC. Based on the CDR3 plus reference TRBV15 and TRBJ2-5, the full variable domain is DAMVIQNPRYQVTQFGKPVTLSCSQTLNHNVMYWYQQKSSQAPKLLFHYYDKDFNNEADTPDNFQSRRPNTSFCFLDIRSPGLGDTAMYLCATSRVETQYFGPGTRLLVL.

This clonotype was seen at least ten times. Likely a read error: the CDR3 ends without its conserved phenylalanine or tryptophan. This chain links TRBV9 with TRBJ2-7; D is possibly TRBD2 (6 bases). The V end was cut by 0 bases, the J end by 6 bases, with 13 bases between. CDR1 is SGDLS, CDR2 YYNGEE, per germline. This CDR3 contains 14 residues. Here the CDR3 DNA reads TGTGCCAGCAGCGTAGAGAATGGAGGGGCCGAGCAGTACCTC. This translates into CASSVENGGAEQYL.